The 22 T cell receptor beta chains listed next were all sequenced from one sample in a study of cytomegalovirus exposure and HLA in healthy donors. It was with 60 Vbeta and 13 Jbeta primers that the PCR ran. Sequenced by immunoSEQ multiplex PCR; TCRdb stores in-frame clones only, minus some. The table has more than 95,000 clones, roughly 80% seen once; the top ten hold approximately 3.8%. Material: PBMCs. These receptors were taken from a woman aged 40 to 50 in good health and CMV-seropositive.

The chain combines TRBV30 with TRBJ2-7; 14 nucleotides agree with TRBD2. Germline V CDR1 and CDR2: GTSNPN, SVGIG (reference sequence). V lost 4 bases to trimming and J lost 6 bases; unmatched junction nucleotides: 5. The CDR3 consists of 14 residues. CDR3 in DNA: TGTGCCTGGAATCCGGGACTAGCGGGAGTCGAGCAGTACTTC. This codes for CAWNPGLAGVEQYF.

The J gene is TRBJ2-7, the V gene TRBV27; tentative D call: TRBD1 (8 bases). The CDR3 totals 16 residues. Looked up from germline, CDR1 is MNHEY and CDR2 is SMNVEV (reference sequence). Between the trimmed V and J ends, which lost 10 bases and 2 bases, there was a span of 24 bases. The DNA for the CDR3 is TGTGCCATCGTGACAGGGGACTACACGAGGCCCTACGAGCAGTACTTC. Its protein is CAIVTGDYTRPYEQYF.

V and J are TRBV7-9 and TRBJ2-5; D unclear. Trimming left V 1 base short and J 2 bases short, with 20 bases between. CDR1 SEHNR and CDR2 FQNEAQ come from the germline V gene (reference sequence). The CDR3 sequence is 18 residues long. CDR3 bases: TGTGCCAGCAGCTTAGGTGATGGTGACTTCACGATTCAAGAGACCCAGTACTTC. It yields the protein CASSLGDGDFTIQETQYF.

Ten or more counts support this clone. This rearrangement joins TRBV9 to TRBJ2-1; D is undetermined. V was trimmed by 0 bases and J by 5 bases, leaving 12 bases between them. Germline CDR1 SGDLS, CDR2 YYNGEE. This CDR3 is 15 amino acids long. CDR3 loop: CASSVGASTDNEQFF. DNA for the CDR3: TGTGCCAGCAGCGTAGGGGCCTCTACCGACAATGAGCAGTTCTTC. Using reference TRBV9 and TRBJ2-1 for the parts outside the CDR3, the full variable domain is DSGVTQTPKHLITATGQRVTLRCSPRSGDLSVYWYQQSLDQGLQFLIQYYNGEERAKGNILERFSAQQFPDLHSELNLSSLELGDSALYFCASSVGASTDNEQFFGPGTRLTVL.

This clone was recorded once. This chain links TRBV9 with TRBJ2-1, with 9 bases identical to TRBD2. The trim removed 0 bases at V and 12 bases at J, leaving 13 bases unmatched. This CDR3 spans 16 amino acids. Germline V gives CDR1 SGDLS, CDR2 YYNGEE. DNA of the CDR3: TGTGCCAGCAGCGTAGTCGAGTTAGCGGGAGTCTCCACGCAGTTCTTC. Translation: CASSVVELAGVSTQFF.

Turning to this clone: One junction end disagrees with the germline gene, perhaps due to a read error. The chain couples TRBV7-9 to TRBJ2-3; TRBD2 matches at 9 bases. CDR1 SEHNR and CDR2 FQNEAQ come from the germline V gene (reference sequence). The CDR3 runs to 18 residues. CDR3 loop: CASSLEGESGGPPDTQYF. The DNA of the CDR3 is TGTGCCAGCAGTTTAGAGGGAGAAAGCGGGGGGCCCCCAGATACGCAGTATTTT.

The V gene is TRBV7-2, the J gene TRBJ2-1, with 12 bases fitting TRBD2. The CDR3 sequence is 18 residues long. V lost 5 bases and J lost 7; bases outside the gene matches: 15. Germline CDR1 reads SGHTA; CDR2 reads FQGNSA. CDR3 amino acids: CASSPHGLAGFEGNEQFF. CDR3 DNA: TGTGCCAGCAGCCCCCACGGACTAGCGGGATTTGAAGGGAATGAGCAGTTCTTC.

CDR3 sequence: CASSENSQGPYEQYF. Written as DNA, the CDR3 is TGTGCCAGCAGTGAGAATAGTCAGGGGCCCTACGAGCAGTACTTC. This chain connects TRBV2 to TRBJ2-7; weak D call: TRBD1 (6 bases). The CDR3 spans 15 residues. V gave up 3 bases and J gave up 2 bases, with 14 bases separating them. Germline V gives CDR1 SNHLY, CDR2 FYNNEI.

This clone has just a few counts. V usage is TRBV6-5 and J usage is TRBJ2-7, with D uncertain. The germline CDR1 and CDR2 sequences are MNHEY and SVGAGI. V lost 6 bases, J lost 3 bases, and 18 bases lay in between. This CDR3 region has 15 residues. The CDR3 DNA reads TGTGCCAGCAGCCGCGACTTCACCAGATACTACGAGCAGTACTTC. Translating gives CASSRDFTRYYEQYF.

The chain carries TRBV7-2 and TRBJ2-7; TRBD2 matches 7 bases. Trimming removed 4 bases from V and 3 bases from J; junction bases left unmatched: 12. CDR3 length equals 16 residues. The germline V gene encodes CDR1 SGHTA and CDR2 FQGNSA. This CDR3 is CASSSLLRETDYEQYF. The CDR3 DNA reads TGTGCCAGCAGCTCCCTGCTGCGGGAGACCGACTACGAGCAGTACTTC.

The count of this clone is one. The chain combines TRBV6-5 with TRBJ2-7, with D maybe TRBD2 (5 bases). V was cut by 6 bases and J by 3 bases, with 18 bases left in between. Looked up from germline, CDR1 is MNHEY and CDR2 is SVGAGI. This CDR3 contains 15 residues. CDR3 sequence reads: CASSPENQRSYEQYF. The CDR3 bases are TGTGCCAGCAGCCCCGAGAACCAGCGGAGCTACGAGCAGTACTTC.

The V call is TRBV10-1, the J call TRBJ2-3, with TRBD2 matching over 10 bases. Germline V lookup: CDR1 WNHNN, CDR2 SYGVQD (reference sequence). Unmatched junction bases numbered 1, after V lost 7 bases and J lost 3 bases. CDR3 size: 13 residues. DNA of the CDR3: TGCGCCAGCACAGCGGGAGGGACAGATACGCAGTATTTT. Translated, it gives CASTAGGTDTQYF.

The genes are TRBV28 and TRBJ1-4; D is unresolved. This CDR3 comprises 15 residues. Germline loops: CDR1 MDHEN, CDR2 SYDVKM. Deletions cut 6 bases from V and 2 bases from J, with 13 bases between. The CDR3 bases are TGTGCCAGCAGCCCGGGGTGGTCGACTAATGAAAAACTGTTTTTT. Its protein product is CASSPGWSTNEKLFF.

V gene TRBV25-1 combines with J gene TRBJ1-2; 8 nucleotides line up with TRBD1. The J segment lost 9 bases and the V segment lost 0 bases, leaving 6 bases of the junction unmatched. Germline V gene sequence: CDR1 MGHDK, CDR2 SYGVNS. The CDR3 runs 14 residues. DNA for the CDR3: TGTGCCAGCAGTGAATATCCGACAGGGGAAAGCTACACCTTC. It translates to CASSEYPTGESYTF.

This chain connects TRBV7-9 to TRBJ1-1; D gene uncertain. CDR3 length: 16 amino acids. Germline values: CDR1 SEHNR, CDR2 FQNEAQ (reference sequence). V was shortened by 5 bases and J by 3 bases, with 19 bases between the two germline ends. In nucleotides, the CDR3 is TGTGCCAGCAGCCCACACACCGACATTTTAGACACTGAAGCTTTCTTT. It translates to CASSPHTDILDTEAFF.

In its sample, this clone was seen a few times. The chain carries TRBV27 and TRBJ2-4; the match to TRBD2 covers 14 bases. J lost 0 bases, V lost 5 bases, and 0 bases had no gene match. This CDR3 has 16 amino acids. Per germline, CDR1 MNHEY and CDR2 SMNVEV (reference sequence). Here the CDR3 reads CASSGLAGGAKNIQYF. The CDR3 DNA reads as TGTGCCAGCAGTGGACTAGCGGGAGGAGCCAAAAACATTCAGTACTTC.

V usage is TRBV6-1 and J usage is TRBJ1-3, with a possible D match to TRBD1 (5 bases). V gave up 3 bases and J gave up 1 base, with 13 bases separating them. This CDR3 region has 16 residues. CDR1 is MNHNS and CDR2 is SASEGT in the germline V gene. The CDR3 reads CASSDAGTSSGNTIYF. In nucleotides, the CDR3 is TGTGCCAGCAGTGATGCAGGGACTTCGTCTGGAAACACCATATATTTT.

The CDR3 sequence: CASSSYSGGYTF. The CDR3 nucleotides are TGTGCCAGCAGCTCGTACAGTGGTGGCTACACCTTC. This sequence joins TRBV11-2 and TRBJ1-2, with D unresolved. The V end was cut by 4 bases, the J end by 7 bases, with 10 bases between. The germline V gene has CDR1 SGHAT and CDR2 FQNNGV. CDR3 length: 12 residues.

The V call is TRBV4-1, the J call TRBJ2-2; 7 bases match TRBD2. The germline CDR1 and CDR2 sequences are MGHRA and YSYEKL. Trimming at V came to 3 bases and at J to 0 bases, leaving 4 bases not matched to a gene. CDR3 length equals 16 residues. The CDR3 region has the DNA TGCGCCAGCAGCCATTTCGCGGGAGCGAACACCGGGGAGCTGTTTTTT. Amino acid sequence: CASSHFAGANTGELFF.

The CDR3 coding sequence is TGTGCCAGCAGCCTAGCGGGAGAGGGGTACGAGCAGTACTTC. This encodes CASSLAGEGYEQYF. The chain employs TRBV9 and TRBJ2-7; 10 bases align to TRBD2. The CDR3 sequence is 14 residues long. V lost 4 bases, J lost 4 bases, and 5 bases stayed unmatched. CDR1 is SGDLS and CDR2 is YYNGEE in the germline V gene.

The chain uses TRBV7-9 and TRBJ2-7; 7 bases align to TRBD1. This CDR3 is built from 14 residues. J was trimmed by 3 bases and V by 2 bases; bases with no gene match: 4. The germline V gene has CDR1 SEHNR and CDR2 FQNEAQ (reference sequence). CDR3 sequence: CASSLSGGGYEQYF. The CDR3 DNA is TGTGCCAGCAGCTTATCAGGGGGTGGCTACGAGCAGTACTTC.

On this clone: At one of its ends the junction is not consistent with the germline gene, which may arise from a read error. The J gene is TRBJ2-7, the V gene TRBV28, with D possibly TRBD2 on 5 matching bases. Germline lookup yields CDR1 MDHEN and CDR2 SYDVKM. The CDR3 spans 13 residues. The CDR3 sequence is CASSLVGSYGQYF. The CDR3 DNA reads TGTGCCAGCAGTTTAGTGGGGAGCTACGGGCAGTACTTC.